These 30 T cell receptor beta chains share one sample of origin, sequenced in a study of identical twins (dated by TCRdb to the mid-2010s). The library was produced with 5' RACE. The data were produced on an Illumina HiSeq 2000. TCRdb cleaned the public reads at Q25 with fastp, built clones with MiXCR and kept in-frame beta chains. Merged by CDR3 protein, the rows form single entries marked with the most common genes and DNA. The sample table records some 100,000 distinct CDR3 sequences; about 6% of these occur just once. The leading ten clones occupy less than 15% of the sample. The sequenced sample was memory T cells sorted from blood. Reading the label with the study, this specimen's cell subset or site is: CD45RO+ enriched T cells. Receptors were obtained from a woman in her 50s in good health.

This clonotype was detected many times. V and J are TRBV29-1 and TRBJ2-1, with 10 bases aligning to TRBD1. The ends lost 8 bases at V and 8 bases at J; junction bases unmatched: 12. In germline, CDR1 is SQVTM, CDR2 ANQGSEA. There are 14 residues in the CDR3. The CDR3 bases are TGCAGCCTCGCGAGGGGGACAGGGGTCCATGAGCAGTTCTTC. Its protein is CSLARGTGVHEQFF.

The chain couples TRBV30 to TRBJ2-1, with a possible D match to TRBD1 (6 bases). The germline V and J ends were trimmed by 4 bases and 0 bases, with 10 bases remaining between them. Per germline, CDR1 GTSNPN and CDR2 SVGIG (reference sequence). CDR3 length: 14 residues. CDR3: CAWKVGGSYNEQFF. The CDR3 nucleotides are TGTGCCTGGAAAGTAGGGGGCTCCTACAATGAGCAGTTCTTC. Full variable domain (rest looked up from reference TRBV30 and TRBJ2-1): SQTIHQWPATLVQPVGSPLSLECTVEGTSNPNLYWYRQAAGRGLQLLFYSVGIGQISSEVPQNLSASRPQDRQFILSSKKLLLSDSGFYLCAWKVGGSYNEQFFGPGTRLTVL.

Many counts were recorded for this clonotype. This chain links TRBV24-1 with TRBJ2-5; 11 bases fit TRBD2. Germline lookup yields CDR1 KGHDR and CDR2 SFDVKD. J was trimmed by 4 bases and V by 4 bases; bases with no gene match: 4. The CDR3 is 15 residues long. CDR3 bases: TGTGCCACCAGTGACGTAACTAGCGGGAGAGAGACCCAGTACTTC. Its translation: CATSDVTSGRETQYF.

This clonotype was detected many times. This sequence joins TRBV19 and TRBJ1-2; D is unclear. Germline CDR1 is LNHDA and CDR2 is SQIVND (reference sequence). Trimming pared 2 bases from V and 5 bases from J, leaving 3 bases between. The CDR3 has 11 residues. The CDR3 coding sequence is TGTGCCAGTAGTATAAATTATGGCTACACCTTC. It is translated as CASSINYGYTF.

This chain connects TRBV30 to TRBJ2-7; D is perhaps TRBD1 or TRBD2 (5 bases each). V dropped 0 bases and J dropped 5 bases, with 14 bases sitting between them. Germline-derived CDR1 and CDR2 are GTSNPN and SVGIG (reference sequence). The CDR3 has 14 residues. The CDR3 loop reads CAWSVLLGVHEQYF. The CDR3 nucleotides are TGTGCCTGGAGTGTACTGTTGGGGGTCCACGAGCAGTACTTC. Using reference TRBV30 and TRBJ2-7 for the parts outside the CDR3, the full variable domain is SQTIHQWPATLVQPVGSPLSLECTVEGTSNPNLYWYRQAAGRGLQLLFYSVGIGQISSEVPQNLSASRPQDRQFILSSKKLLLSDSGFYLCAWSVLLGVHEQYFGPGTRLTVT.

This clonotype was seen repeatedly, ten times or more. V and J are TRBV20-1 and TRBJ2-5, with TRBD1 identical over 7 bases. CDR1 is DFQATT and CDR2 is SNEGSKA in the germline V gene (reference sequence). V was pared by 0 bases and J by 6 bases, with 13 bases of the junction left unmatched. CDR3 size: 16 residues. CDR3 DNA sequence: TGCAGTGCTAGAGATGTAGGTGGTATAGGGGGCCAGACCCAGTACTTC. Its protein is CSARDVGGIGGQTQYF.

This clonotype was observed at least ten times. The chain employs TRBV29-1 and TRBJ1-1; a possible D gene is TRBD1 (6 bases). The CDR3 is 14 residues long. Trimming cost V 4 bases and J 0 bases, with 12 bases left between them. Germline V gene lookup returns CDR1 SQVTM and CDR2 ANQGSEA. CDR3 DNA sequence: TGCAGCGTTGGGGGGGCACACATGAACACTGAAGCTTTCTTT. Translating it yields CSVGGAHMNTEAFF.

Ten or more counts support this clonotype. CDR3 DNA: TGCGCCAGCAGCGAACTAGCGGGATCGAGGAATCCCGGTGAGCAGTTCTTC. Residues: CASSELAGSRNPGEQFF. The chain uses TRBV5-1 and TRBJ2-1, with 10 bases matching TRBD2. There are 17 residues in the CDR3. Germline V lookup: CDR1 SGHRS, CDR2 YFSETQ. V lost 4 bases and J lost 9; bases outside the gene matches: 16.

There are many counts of this clonotype. The rearrangement joins TRBV7-9 to TRBJ2-7, with no clear D. The germline V and J ends were trimmed by 3 bases and 3 bases, with 15 bases remaining between them. CDR3 size: 15 residues. Germline CDR1 reads SEHNR; CDR2 reads FQNEAQ (reference sequence). The CDR3 loop is CASSFPYRIGYEQYF. The CDR3 DNA reads TGTGCCAGCAGCTTCCCCTATCGGATCGGCTACGAGCAGTACTTC.

This clonotype was seen at least ten times. V gene TRBV20-1 combines with J gene TRBJ2-4; D possibly corresponds to TRBD2 (6 bases). This CDR3 has 15 residues. CDR1 and CDR2 (germline): DFQATT, SNEGSKA (reference sequence). Trimming removed 6 bases from V and 0 bases from J, with 15 bases in between. CDR3 in DNA: TGCAGTGCCCCACGTGGGGGGTTAGCCAAAAACATTCAGTACTTC. Protein product: CSAPRGGLAKNIQYF.

In this sample, this clonotype turned up many times. V gene TRBV12-3 or TRBV12-4 combines with J gene TRBJ1-4; tentatively, D is TRBD1 (6 bases). Trimming shortened V by 5 bases and J by 7 bases, and 17 bases separated the two germline ends. This CDR3 is 15 amino acids long. CDR3 amino acids: CASSPGGGGGEKLFF. In DNA form, the CDR3 reads TGTGCCAGCAGTCCCGGGGGGGGAGGGGGTGAAAAACTGTTTTTT.

The V gene is TRBV20-1, the J gene TRBJ1-1, with 11 bases matching TRBD1. The V segment lost 7 bases and the J segment 1 base; nucleotides outside the gene matches: 5. The germline gives CDR1 DFQATT, CDR2 SNEGSKA (reference sequence). The CDR3 totals 14 residues. The CDR3 spells CSVRDRGRNTEAFF. CDR3 in DNA: TGCAGTGTTAGGGACAGGGGGAGGAACACTGAAGCTTTCTTT.

In this sample, this clonotype turned up many times. The V gene is TRBV21-1, the J gene TRBJ2-7; whether TRBD1, the table's D call, matches the DNA was not checked. TRBV21-1 is listed as a pseudogene. This CDR3 contains 12 residues. CDR3 in amino acids: CASSPGTGEQYV. The CDR3 coding sequence is TGTGCCAGCAGCCCGGGGACAGGCGAGCAGTACGTC.

Of note for this clonotype: One base away lies a much larger clone, so this may be a sequencing read error. A read error is likely, as this CDR3 ends without the conserved phenylalanine or tryptophan. The chain employs TRBV12-3 or TRBV12-4 and TRBJ1-1, with D unclear. Trimming shortened V by 3 bases and J by 6 bases, and 11 bases separated the two germline ends. The CDR3 has 13 amino acids. CDR3 DNA: TGTGCCAGCAGTTTTGCGCAGCGACCTGAAGCTTTCCTT. Protein product: CASSFAQRPEAFL.

This clonotype was seen many times. The V and J genes are TRBV29-1 and TRBJ2-1; D is unclear. Germline V gives CDR1 SQVTM, CDR2 ANQGSEA. The CDR3 consists of 14 residues. V was cut by 5 bases and J by 2 bases, with 13 bases left in between. CDR3 DNA sequence: TGCAGCGTTAGTAGCCCGCAAGCCTACAATGAGCAGTTCTTC. Translating it yields CSVSSPQAYNEQFF.

A single count supports this clonotype. Being one base from a much bigger clone, this may be a read error. The rearrangement uses TRBV20-1 and TRBJ2-5; D could derive from TRBD1 or TRBD2 (5 bases each). V dropped 2 bases and J dropped 7 bases, with 14 bases sitting between them. This CDR3 is 13 amino acids long. CDR1 and CDR2 (germline): DFQATT, SNEGSKA (reference sequence). The CDR3: CSARSRGGGTQYF. CDR3 bases: TGCAGTGCTAGATCAAGGGGTGGGGGGACCCAGTACTTC.

This clonotype occurred many times. The chain uses TRBV5-1 and TRBJ2-1; TRBD2 agrees at 7 bases. Germline V gene sequence: CDR1 SGHRS, CDR2 YFSETQ. V was pared by 0 bases and J by 5 bases, with 5 bases of the junction left unmatched. This CDR3 has 15 residues. The CDR3 region is CASSLVGRADNEQFF. CDR3 bases: TGCGCCAGCAGCTTGGTGGGGAGGGCCGACAATGAGCAGTTCTTC.

The rearrangement uses TRBV6-1 and TRBJ1-5, with 8 bases aligning to TRBD1. V was clipped by 7 bases and J by 5 bases; unmatched bases: 7. From germline, CDR1 is MNHNS and CDR2 SASEGT. CDR3 length equals 14 residues. The CDR3: CASITGGRDQPQHF. Written as DNA, the CDR3 is TGTGCCAGCATTACAGGGGGGAGGGATCAGCCCCAGCATTTT.

Notes on this clonotype: A much bigger clone sits one base away, suggesting this may be a read error. This chain connects TRBV12-3 or TRBV12-4 to TRBJ2-5; 9 bases are shared with TRBD1. This CDR3 comprises 14 residues. DNA of the CDR3: TGTGTCAGCAGGGTAGGACAGGGGACCGAGACCCAGTACTTC. Protein: CVSRVGQGTETQYF.

This clonotype was seen a single time. V usage is TRBV5-5 and J usage is TRBJ2-1; 9 bases fit TRBD2. The CDR3 is 16 residues long. V dropped 4 bases and J dropped 4; count of bases not matched to a gene: 9. The germline V gene has CDR1 SGHKS and CDR2 YYEKEE (reference sequence). CDR3 in DNA: TGTGCCAGCAGCACCGGAAGGCGGGAGGGGTACAATGAGCAGTTCTTC. Translated, it gives CASSTGRREGYNEQFF.

This clonotype showed up many times. The gene calls are TRBV6-6 and TRBJ2-5; 11 bases align to TRBD2. After removal of 6 bases from V and 5 bases from J, the junction contained 11 bases not matched to a gene. The CDR3 length is 16 residues. In germline, CDR1 is MNHNY, CDR2 SVGAGI (reference sequence). The DNA of the CDR3 is TGTGCCAGCAGGGCCAGGCTAGCGGGAGGACAGGAGACCCAGTACTTC. Translation gives CASRARLAGGQETQYF.

This clonotype was recorded at least ten times. The gene calls are TRBV24-1 and TRBJ2-7, with D unresolved. CDR3 length: 13 residues. V was trimmed by 7 bases and J by 0 bases, leaving 9 bases between them. Germline-derived CDR1 and CDR2 are KGHDR and SFDVKD. The CDR3, as DNA: TGTGCCACCAGCAAGGGCCCCTCCTACGAGCAGTACTTC. Protein sequence: CATSKGPSYEQYF.

This clonotype was found many times. V and J are TRBV14 and TRBJ2-2, with TRBD1 matching over 7 bases. Germline CDR1 SGHDN, CDR2 FVKESK. This CDR3 has 14 residues. Trimming removed 4 bases from V and 7 bases from J; junction bases left unmatched: 6. Written as DNA, the CDR3 is TGTGCCAGCAGCCCGACAGGGCTGGGCGGGGAGCTGTTTTTT. Its protein is CASSPTGLGGELFF. Variable domain in full (rest from reference TRBV14 and TRBJ2-2): EAGVTQFPSHSVIEKGQTVTLRCDPISGHDNLYWYRRVMGKEIKFLLHFVKESKQDESGMPNNRFLAERTGGTYSTLKVQPAELEDSGVYFCASSPTGLGGELFFGEGSRLTVL.

In this sample, this clonotype turned up many times. The chain combines TRBV29-1 with TRBJ1-2, with a possible D match to TRBD1 (5 bases). The CDR3 is 16 residues long. V gave up 1 base and J gave up 2 bases, with 17 bases separating them. Germline CDR1 is SQVTM and CDR2 is ANQGSEA. The DNA of the CDR3 is TGCAGCGTTGAAGGGGGAGCAGGGAGTGAAAACTATGGCTACACCTTC. Translated, it gives CSVEGGAGSENYGYTF. Using reference TRBV29-1 and TRBJ1-2 for the parts outside the CDR3, the full variable domain is SAVISQKPSRDICQRGTSLTIQCQVDSQVTMMFWYRQQPGQSLTLIATANQGSEATYESGFVIDKFPISRPNLTFSTLTVSNMSPEDSSIYLCSVEGGAGSENYGYTFGSGTRLTVV.

In its sample, this clonotype was seen many times. The genes are TRBV9 and TRBJ2-7; D uncertain. CDR1 and CDR2 from the germline V gene are SGDLS and YYNGEE. V was pared by 3 bases and J by 5 bases, with 18 bases between. The CDR3 covers 15 residues. CDR3 protein: CASSAKLENYDEQYF. The CDR3 DNA sequence: TGTGCCAGCAGCGCGAAGCTAGAAAACTACGACGAGCAGTACTTC.

The J gene is TRBJ2-1, the V gene TRBV12-3 or TRBV12-4; 12 nucleotides agree with TRBD2. Losses at the gene ends were 6 bases for V and 6 bases for J; bases not matched to a gene: 6. This CDR3 has 15 residues. This chain's CDR3 is CASRKTSGRGNEQFF. The CDR3 DNA reads as TGTGCCAGCAGAAAGACTAGCGGGAGAGGCAATGAGCAGTTCTTC.

This clonotype occurred many times. The J gene is TRBJ1-5, the V gene TRBV27; D might be TRBD1 (6 bases). The CDR3 has 14 residues. The germline V gene has CDR1 MNHEY and CDR2 SMNVEV (reference sequence). V lost 3 bases, J lost 5 bases, and 11 bases lay in between. CDR3 DNA: TGTGCCAGCAGTTTTTCAGGGGCGTATCAGCCCCAGCATTTT. This sequence encodes CASSFSGAYQPQHF.

V gene TRBV19 combines with J gene TRBJ2-1; TRBD2 is a possible D gene (6 bases). Trimming pared 7 bases from V and 2 bases from J, leaving 15 bases between. The CDR3 spans 15 residues. CDR1 is LNHDA, CDR2 SQIVND, per germline (reference sequence). As DNA, the CDR3 is TGTGCCAGTACCGGGGGTCTGGGGACCTACAATGAGCAGTTCTTC. Protein: CASTGGLGTYNEQFF.

The chain is built from TRBV7-9 and TRBJ1-1; unclear D gene. The CDR3 runs to 12 residues. Germline CDR1 SEHNR, CDR2 FQNEAQ (reference sequence). V lost 9 bases to trimming and J lost 0 bases, with 8 bases between them. In nucleotides, the CDR3 is TGTGCCAGTTGGGCCATGAACACTGAAGCTTTCTTT. Its protein product is CASWAMNTEAFF.

This clonotype was found many times. The DNA of the CDR3 is TGTGCCAGCAGTCCGGGACTAGTGAACACCGGGGAGCTGTTTTTT. It translates to CASSPGLVNTGELFF. This sequence joins TRBV3-1 and TRBJ2-2, with TRBD2 identical over 8 bases. Germline assignment: CDR1 LGHDT and CDR2 YNNKEL (reference sequence). After removal of 6 bases from V and 1 base from J, the junction contained 4 bases not matched to a gene. This CDR3 is built from 15 residues.